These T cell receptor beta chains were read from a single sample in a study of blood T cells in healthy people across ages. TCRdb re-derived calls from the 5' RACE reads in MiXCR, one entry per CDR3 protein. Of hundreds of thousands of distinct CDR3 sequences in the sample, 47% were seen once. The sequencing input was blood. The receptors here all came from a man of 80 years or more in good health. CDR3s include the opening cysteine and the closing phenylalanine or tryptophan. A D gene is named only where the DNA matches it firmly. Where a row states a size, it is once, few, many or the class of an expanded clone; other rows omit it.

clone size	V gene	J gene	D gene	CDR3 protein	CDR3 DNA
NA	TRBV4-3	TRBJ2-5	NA	CASSQGVSETQYF	TGCGCCAGCAGCCAAGGGGTGTCGGAGACCCAGTACTTC
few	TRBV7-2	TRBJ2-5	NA	CASSLANAGETQYF	TGTGCCAGCAGCTTAGCGAACGCCGGAGAGACCCAGTACTTC
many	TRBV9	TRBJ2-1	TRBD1	CASSVRGQGGPNEQFF	TGTGCCAGCAGCGTGAGGGGACAGGGGGGACCCAATGAGCAGTTCTTC
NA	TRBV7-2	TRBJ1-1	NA	CASWGGYTEAFF	TGTGCCAGCTGGGGAGGTTACACTGAAGCTTTCTTT
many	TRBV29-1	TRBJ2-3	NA	CSVRGVAFHTDTQYF	TGCAGCGTTCGAGGGGTGGCGTTTCACACAGATACGCAGTATTTT
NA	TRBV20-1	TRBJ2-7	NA	CSARDRTWEDEQYF	TGCAGTGCTAGAGATCGAACGTGGGAGGACGAGCAGTACTTC
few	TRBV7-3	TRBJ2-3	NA	CASSEQGPDTQYF	TGTGCCAGCAGCGAACAGGGTCCAGATACGCAGTATTTT
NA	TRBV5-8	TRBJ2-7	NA	CASSPARGAYEQYF	TGTGCCAGCAGCCCAGCTAGGGGTGCCTACGAGCAGTACTTC
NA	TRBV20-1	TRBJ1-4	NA	CSARPVGVTNEKLFF	TGCAGTGCCAGACCTGTGGGGGTGACTAATGAAAAACTGTTTTTT
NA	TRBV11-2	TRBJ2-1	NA	CASSLDHLNEQFF	TGTGCCAGCAGCTTAGATCACCTCAATGAGCAGTTCTTC
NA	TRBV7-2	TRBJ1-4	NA	CASSLGVLGEKLFF	TGTGCCAGCAGCTTAGGGGTCCTCGGGGAAAAACTGTTTTTT
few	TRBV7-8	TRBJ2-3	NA	CASSLPFAGTDTQYF	TGTGCCAGCAGCTTACCCTTCGCCGGAACAGATACGCAGTATTTT
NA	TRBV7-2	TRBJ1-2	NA	CASSLKATLVNYGYTF	TGTGCCAGCAGCTTAAAGGCGACACTCGTTAACTATGGCTACACCTTC
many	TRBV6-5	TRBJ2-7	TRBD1	CASRTADRGQPYEQYF	TGTGCCAGCAGAACCGCGGACAGGGGGCAACCCTACGAGCAGTACTTC
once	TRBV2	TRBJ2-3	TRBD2	CASSSLAVTGDTQYF	TGTGCCAGCAGTTCACTAGCGGTGACGGGAGATACGCAGTATTTT
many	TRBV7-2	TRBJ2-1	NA	CASTQPTVGQFF	TGTGCCAGCACCCAACCTACCGTAGGGCAGTTCTTC
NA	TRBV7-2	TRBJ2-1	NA	CASSLLAGSPFF	TGTGCCAGCAGCTTATTGGCCGGGAGTCCGTTCTTC
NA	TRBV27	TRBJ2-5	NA	CASSGRLTETQYF	TGTGCCAGCAGTGGGCGCCTGACGGAGACCCAGTACTTC
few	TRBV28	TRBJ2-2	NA	CASSPQRNTGELFF	TGTGCCAGCAGTCCCCAGAGGAACACCGGGGAGCTGTTTTTT
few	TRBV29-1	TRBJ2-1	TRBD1	CSVEQGQGFDNEQFF	TGCAGCGTTGAACAGGGACAGGGGTTCGACAATGAGCAGTTCTTC